Given below is one T cell receptor beta chain in context. Sequencing used immunoSEQ multiplex PCR; TCRdb keeps in-frame clones, though not all of them. The table lists 120,000 or so clones, over 80% of them singletons, with around 4.2% in the top ten. This record comes from a study of blood T cell repertoires in COVID-19. Study context: The origin of the acute and convalescent COVID-19 samples was the United States, Italy and Spain. PBMCs, B-cell-depleted T cells, or T cells were the source of the cDNA or gDNA that made up the material.

All enrollees were roughly 18 to 90 years old and from roughly 26 US areas. Cohort 3 donors were reported recovered after two negative PCRs, clearance, or symptom resolution. With 3 bases clipped from V and 1 base from J, the junction kept 6 bases outside the gene matches. From germline, CDR1 is SGHRS and CDR2 YFSETQ. The CDR3 has 16 amino acids. The sequence derives from a woman in her twenties or thirties who had recovered from COVID-19. Sequencing used PBMCs or T cells enriched from blood (not recorded which). The J gene is TRBJ2-1, the V gene TRBV5-1, with 8 nucleotides matching TRBD1. CDR3 loop: CASSSKGDRSYNEQFF. The CDR3 bases are TGCGCCAGCAGCTCAAAAGGGGACAGGTCCTACAATGAGCAGTTCTTC.